These 17 T cell receptor beta chains came from one sample sequenced in a study of CD8+CD57+ T cells in acquired aplastic anemia. The study profiled TCR beta VDJ and CDR3 using genomic DNA as template. Using its own MiXCR run on the reads, TCRdb lists one record per CDR3 protein. There are approximately 57,000 distinct CDR3 sequences in the sample; roughly three fifths occur only once, and about 16% lies in the top ten. Only patients with CD8+CD57+ cell expansion on flow cytometry were chosen for sequencing. The material sequenced was sorted CD4+, CD8+, or CD8+CD57+ T cells (not recorded which) from PBMCs. The receptors were sampled from a human donor with aplastic anemia.

This chain joins TRBV24-1 and TRBJ2-7; D is unclear. The CDR3 totals 12 residues. Trimming removed 3 bases at V and 4 bases at J, with 6 bases between. Looked up from germline, CDR1 is KGHDR and CDR2 is SFDVKD. The CDR3 coding sequence is TGTGCCACCAGTGATGGCCGGTACGAGCAGTACTTC. It translates to CATSDGRYEQYF.

This clonotype was observed at least ten times. This sequence joins TRBV7-9 and TRBJ2-5; D possibly corresponds to TRBD2 (5 bases). V lost 6 bases to trimming and J lost 1 base, with 9 bases between them. The CDR3 has 13 residues. Germline assignment: CDR1 SEHNR and CDR2 FQNEAQ (reference sequence). The CDR3 reads CASRLDFQETQYF. DNA of the CDR3: TGTGCCAGCAGGCTGGACTTCCAAGAGACCCAGTACTTC.

The chain uses TRBV6-5 and TRBJ1-6; no definite D call. CDR3 size: 13 residues. V gave up 7 bases and J gave up 10 bases, with 14 bases separating them. Germline assignment: CDR1 MNHEY and CDR2 SVGAGI. The CDR3 nucleotides read TGTGCCAGCATTTGGGGTGGTGACTCACCCCTCCACTTT. Encoded protein: CASIWGGDSPLHF.

In this sample, this clonotype turned up many times. The chain has TRBV5-1 and TRBJ1-2; D gene ambiguous. V dropped 0 bases and J dropped 4 bases, with 10 bases sitting between them. Germline V gene lookup returns CDR1 SGHRS and CDR2 YFSETQ. There are 14 residues in the CDR3. The CDR3 here is CASSLEGSIYGYTF. As DNA, the CDR3 is TGCGCCAGCAGCTTGGAGGGCAGCATCTATGGCTACACCTTC.

This clonotype was detected only once. The chain is built from TRBV2 and TRBJ1-6; 7 bases match TRBD1. V was pared by 6 bases and J by 5 bases, with 7 bases of the junction left unmatched. The CDR3 is 15 residues long. The germline gives CDR1 SNHLY, CDR2 FYNNEI. In DNA, the CDR3 is TGTGCCAGCAGACTGACGACAGGGAATAATTCACCCCTCCACTTT. It specifies CASRLTTGNNSPLHF.

The table lists this clonotype with many counts. The rearrangement joins TRBV20-1 to TRBJ2-3; TRBD2 aligns across 12 bases. Germline V gene data show CDR1 as DFQATT and CDR2 as SNEGSKA (reference sequence). The CDR3 length is 17 residues. V dropped 3 bases and J dropped 1; count of bases not matched to a gene: 8. In DNA form, the CDR3 reads TGCAGTGCTAGGACGCCGTGGACTAGCGGGGGCACAGATACGCAGTATTTT. Translation gives CSARTPWTSGGTDTQYF.

This chain joins TRBV10-1 and TRBJ2-7, with 7 positions matching TRBD2. J lost 1 base, V lost 2 bases, and 2 bases had no gene match. The V gene's germline CDR1 is WNHNN and CDR2 SYGVQD (reference sequence). CDR3 length: 14 amino acids. The DNA for the CDR3 is TGCGCCAGCAGTGAGGCTAGCGGTTCCTACGAGCAGTACTTC. Translating it yields CASSEASGSYEQYF.

This clonotype showed up just a few times. The chain uses TRBV13 and TRBJ1-6, with D perhaps matching TRBD1 (6 bases). V lost 5 bases to trimming and J lost 10 bases, with 12 bases between them. In germline, CDR1 is PRHDT, CDR2 FYEKMQ (reference sequence). The CDR3 is made up of 13 amino acids. The CDR3 here is CASSKGQGSPLHF. The CDR3 DNA reads as TGTGCCAGCAGCAAGGGACAAGGATCACCCCTCCACTTT. Combining the CDR3 with reference TRBV13 and TRBJ1-6 gives the whole variable domain AAGVIQSPRHLIKEKRETATLKCYPIPRHDTVYWYQQGPGQDPQFLISFYEKMQSDKGSIPDRFSAQQFSDYHSELNMSSLELGDSALYFCASSKGQGSPLHFGNGTRLTVT.

This clonotype was recorded many times. The chain couples TRBV19 to TRBJ1-1; unclear D gene. The CDR3 covers 12 residues. V gave up 11 bases and J gave up 5 bases, with 15 bases separating them. CDR1 and CDR2 (germline): LNHDA, SQIVND (reference sequence). CDR3 sequence reads: CALRPGGTEAFF. The CDR3 nucleotides read TGTGCCCTTCGGCCCGGTGGGACTGAAGCTTTCTTT.

The V call is TRBV7-8, the J call TRBJ1-1, with 7 bases lining up with TRBD1. The CDR3 is made up of 16 amino acids. The trim removed 5 bases at V and 3 bases at J, leaving 12 bases unmatched. CDR1 is SGHVS and CDR2 is FQNEAQ in the germline V gene. CDR3 residues: CASSPRQGGAYTEAFF. CDR3 nucleotides: TGTGCCAGCAGCCCAAGACAGGGAGGTGCGTACACTGAAGCTTTCTTT.

The chain combines TRBV29-1 with TRBJ2-5; unclear D gene. Trimming stripped 4 bases from V and 3 bases from J, with 9 bases between. This CDR3 comprises 12 residues. Germline V CDR1 and CDR2: SQVTM, ANQGSEA. CDR3 in amino acids: CSVVRSEETQYF. The CDR3 DNA sequence: TGCAGCGTTGTCCGGAGCGAAGAGACCCAGTACTTC.

This clonotype counts as medium-sized. The chain carries TRBV5-6 and TRBJ2-7, with D possibly being TRBD2 (5 bases). V was cut by 4 bases and J by 5 bases, with 13 bases left in between. CDR1 and CDR2 (germline): SGHDT, YYEEEE. The CDR3 consists of 13 residues. DNA of the CDR3: TGTGCCAGCAGCCTTGCCGGGAAGCACGAGCAGTACTTC. This sequence encodes CASSLAGKHEQYF.

This clonotype was detected ten times or more. V gene TRBV9 combines with J gene TRBJ2-2; D is undetermined. Germline V lookup: CDR1 SGDLS, CDR2 YYNGEE. Trimming took off 0 bases at V and 3 bases at J, with 9 bases between the two ends. The CDR3 consists of 15 residues. CDR3 coding DNA: TGTGCCAGCAGCGTAGGCAGTTTGGACACCGGGGAGCTGTTTTTT. Residues: CASSVGSLDTGELFF.

The table lists this clonotype with a count of one. This rearrangement joins TRBV15 to TRBJ2-3, with 7 bases matching TRBD2. The CDR3 extends over 14 amino acids. Germline V lookup: CDR1 LNHNV, CDR2 YYDKDF (reference sequence). Trimming took 2 bases from V and 3 from J; bases not matched to a gene: 2. The CDR3 region is CATSRPGGTDTQYF. The CDR3 nucleotides are TGTGCCACCAGCAGACCGGGAGGTACAGATACGCAGTATTTT. Combining the CDR3 with reference TRBV15 and TRBJ2-3 gives the whole variable domain DAMVIQNPRYQVTQFGKPVTLSCSQTLNHNVMYWYQQKSSQAPKLLFHYYDKDFNNEADTPDNFQSRRPNTSFCFLDIRSPGLGDTAMYLCATSRPGGTDTQYFGPGTRLTVL.

This chain links TRBV19 with TRBJ2-1; D possibly corresponds to TRBD2 (6 bases). This CDR3 is 13 amino acids long. The V gene's germline CDR1 is LNHDA and CDR2 SQIVND (reference sequence). V was shortened by 2 bases and J by 6 bases, with 8 bases between the two germline ends. CDR3 sequence: CASSIPGSNEQFF. CDR3 in DNA: TGTGCCAGTAGTATACCCGGGAGCAATGAGCAGTTCTTC.

Ten or more counts support this clonotype. The chain is built from TRBV4-3 and TRBJ1-2; 7 bases are shared with TRBD1. The CDR3 covers 16 residues. V lost 1 base, J lost 3 bases, and 8 bases stayed unmatched. The germline V gene has CDR1 LGHNA and CDR2 YSLEER. CDR3 DNA sequence: TGCGCCAGCAGCCAAGCACCAGGACAGGAGCACTATGGCTACACCTTC. Translating it yields CASSQAPGQEHYGYTF.

In its sample, this clonotype was seen many times. The V gene is TRBV5-6, the J gene TRBJ1-1; tentative D call: TRBD1 (6 bases). CDR1 is SGHDT, CDR2 YYEEEE, per germline. The CDR3 is 13 amino acids. The ends were cut back, 4 bases at V and 8 bases at J, with 15 bases in the middle. In DNA form, the CDR3 reads TGTGCCAGCAGCGAGGGACACGGCGACGAAGCTTTCTTT. This translates into CASSEGHGDEAFF.